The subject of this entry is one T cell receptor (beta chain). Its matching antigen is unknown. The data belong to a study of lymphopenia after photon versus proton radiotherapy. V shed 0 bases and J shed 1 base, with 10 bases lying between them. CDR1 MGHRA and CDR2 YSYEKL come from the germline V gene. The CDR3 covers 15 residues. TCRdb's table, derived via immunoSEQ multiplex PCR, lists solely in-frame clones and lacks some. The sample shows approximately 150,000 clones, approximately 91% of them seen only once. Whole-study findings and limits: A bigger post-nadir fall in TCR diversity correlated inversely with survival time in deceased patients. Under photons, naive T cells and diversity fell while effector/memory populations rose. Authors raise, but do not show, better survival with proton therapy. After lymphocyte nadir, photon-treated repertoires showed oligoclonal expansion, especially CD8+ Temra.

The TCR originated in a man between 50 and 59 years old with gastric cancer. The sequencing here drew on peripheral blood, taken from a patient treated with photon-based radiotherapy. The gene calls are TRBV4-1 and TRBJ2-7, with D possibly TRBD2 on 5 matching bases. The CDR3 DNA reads TGCGCCAGCAGCCAAGATCGAGGGTATTCCTACGAGCAGTACTTC. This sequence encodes CASSQDRGYSYEQYF.